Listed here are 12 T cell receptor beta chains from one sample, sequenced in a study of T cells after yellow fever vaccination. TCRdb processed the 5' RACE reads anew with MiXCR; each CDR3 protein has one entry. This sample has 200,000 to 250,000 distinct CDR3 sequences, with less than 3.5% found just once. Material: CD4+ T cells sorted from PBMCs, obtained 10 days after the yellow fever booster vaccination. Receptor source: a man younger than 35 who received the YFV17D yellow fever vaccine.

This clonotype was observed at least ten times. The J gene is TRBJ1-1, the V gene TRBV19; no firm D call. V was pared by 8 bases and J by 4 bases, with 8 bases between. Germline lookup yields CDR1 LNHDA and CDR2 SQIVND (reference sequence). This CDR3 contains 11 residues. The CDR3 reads CASLKSTEAFF. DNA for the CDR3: TGTGCCAGTCTGAAGAGCACTGAAGCTTTCTTT.

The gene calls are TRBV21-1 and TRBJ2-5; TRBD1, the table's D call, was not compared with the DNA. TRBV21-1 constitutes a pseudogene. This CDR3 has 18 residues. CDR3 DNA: TGTGCCAGCAGCAAAGATCTCCTGGGGGCTGACAACCAAGAGACCCAGTACTTC. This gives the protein CASSKDLLGADNQETQYF.

Here the CDR3 DNA reads TGTGCCAGCAAGCGACAGGGAACTGAGCAGTTCTTC. Translation: CASKRQGTEQFF. V is TRBV5-4 and J is TRBJ2-1; 7 bases align to TRBD1. Germline CDR1 reads SGHNT; CDR2 reads YYREEE (reference sequence). V gave up 6 bases and J gave up 9 bases; unmatched junction bases: 6. The CDR3 covers 12 residues.

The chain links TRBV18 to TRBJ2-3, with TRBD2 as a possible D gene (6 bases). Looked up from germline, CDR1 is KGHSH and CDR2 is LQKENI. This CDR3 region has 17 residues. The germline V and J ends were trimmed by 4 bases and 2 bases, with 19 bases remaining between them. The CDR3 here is CASSQDRWGDHTDTQYF. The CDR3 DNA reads TGTGCCAGCTCACAGGATCGCTGGGGGGATCACACAGATACGCAGTATTTT.

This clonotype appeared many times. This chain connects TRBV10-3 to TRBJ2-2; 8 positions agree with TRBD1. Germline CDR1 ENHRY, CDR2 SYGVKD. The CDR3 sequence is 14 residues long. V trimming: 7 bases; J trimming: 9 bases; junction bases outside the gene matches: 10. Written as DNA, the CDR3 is TGTGCCATCAAAGAGGGGCAGGGGGCCAGGGAGCTGTTTTTT. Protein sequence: CAIKEGQGARELFF.

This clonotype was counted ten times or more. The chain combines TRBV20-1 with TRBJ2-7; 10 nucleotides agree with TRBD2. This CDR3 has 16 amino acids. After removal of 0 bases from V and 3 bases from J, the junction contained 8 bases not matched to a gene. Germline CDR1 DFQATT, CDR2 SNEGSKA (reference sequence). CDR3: CSARDRGLAGDYEQYV. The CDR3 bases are TGCAGTGCTAGAGATCGCGGGCTAGCGGGGGACTACGAGCAGTACGTC.

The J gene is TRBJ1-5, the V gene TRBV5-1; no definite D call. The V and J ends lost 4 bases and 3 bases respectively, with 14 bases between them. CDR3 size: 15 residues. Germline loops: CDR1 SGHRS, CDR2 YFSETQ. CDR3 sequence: CASSRAPGPNQPQHF. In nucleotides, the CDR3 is TGCGCCAGCAGCCGGGCCCCTGGTCCCAATCAGCCCCAGCATTTT.

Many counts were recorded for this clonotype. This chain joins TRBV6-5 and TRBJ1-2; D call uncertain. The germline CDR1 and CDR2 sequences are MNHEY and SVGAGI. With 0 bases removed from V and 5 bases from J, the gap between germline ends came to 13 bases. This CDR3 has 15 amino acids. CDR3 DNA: TGTGCCAGCAGTTACTCGAACTCCCCTGGGTATGGCTACACCTTC. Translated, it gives CASSYSNSPGYGYTF.

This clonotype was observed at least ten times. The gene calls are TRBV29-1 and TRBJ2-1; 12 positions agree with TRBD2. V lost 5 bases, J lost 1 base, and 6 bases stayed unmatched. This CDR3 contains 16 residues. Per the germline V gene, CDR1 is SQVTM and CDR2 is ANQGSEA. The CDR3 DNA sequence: TGCAGCGTTCTACTAGCGGGGGGACAATCCTACAATGAGCAGTTCTTC. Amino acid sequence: CSVLLAGGQSYNEQFF.

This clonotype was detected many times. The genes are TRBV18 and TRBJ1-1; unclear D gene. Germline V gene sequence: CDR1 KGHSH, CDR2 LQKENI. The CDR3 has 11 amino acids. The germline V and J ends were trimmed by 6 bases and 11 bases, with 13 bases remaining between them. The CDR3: CASSGEGIAFF. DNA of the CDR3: TGTGCCAGCTCGGGCGAAGGGATTGCTTTCTTT. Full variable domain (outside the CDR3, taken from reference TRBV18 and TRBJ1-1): NAGVMQNPRHLVRRRGQEARLRCSPMKGHSHVYWYRQLPEEGLKFMVYLQKENIIDESGMPKERFSAEFPKEGPSILRIQQVVRGDSAAYFCASSGEGIAFFGQGTRLTVV.

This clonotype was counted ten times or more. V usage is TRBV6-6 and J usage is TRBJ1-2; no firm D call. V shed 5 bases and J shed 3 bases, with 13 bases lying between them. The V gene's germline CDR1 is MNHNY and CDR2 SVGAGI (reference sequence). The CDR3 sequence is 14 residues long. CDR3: CASSEPGGYYGYTF. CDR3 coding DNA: TGTGCCAGCAGTGAGCCCGGTGGATACTATGGCTACACCTTC.

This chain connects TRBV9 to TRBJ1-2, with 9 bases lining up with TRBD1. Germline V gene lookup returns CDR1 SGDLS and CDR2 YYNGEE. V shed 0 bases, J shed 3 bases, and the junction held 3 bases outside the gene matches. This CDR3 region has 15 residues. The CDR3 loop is CASSVGRTGDYGYTF. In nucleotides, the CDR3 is TGTGCCAGCAGCGTAGGCCGGACAGGGGACTATGGCTACACCTTC.